This TCR beta chain was recovered during a study of T cells in Graves' hyperthyroidism and ophthalmopathy. The germline V gene has CDR1 MNHEY and CDR2 SVGAGI. Trimming removed 0 bases at V and 8 bases at J, with 10 bases between. The length of the CDR3 is 14 residues. It was RNA transcripts that yielded the amplified TCR beta CDR3 regions. The primer set for the first-round RT-PCR of the TCR CDR3 was HTBI. TCRdb used MiXCR to reprocess the multiplex PCR reads, holding one entry per CDR3 protein. Of about 530,000 distinct CDR3 sequences in the sample, under 20% were seen once. Ten or more counts support this clonotype.

The clonotype comes from a young woman with Graves' ophthalmopathy. The specimen was blood. The rearrangement joins TRBV6-5 to TRBJ2-2; no definite D call. As DNA, the CDR3 is TGTGCCAGCAGTTACTCGGACGCAAGGGGGGAGCTGTTTTTT. This encodes CASSYSDARGELFF.